This TCR beta chain was profiled in a study of T cell responses to AZD1222 COVID-19 vaccine. This table comes from immunoSEQ multiplex PCR, and its TCRdb copy is limited to in-frame clones, with some not included. The sample yields tens of thousands of clones, around 92% seen once. The CDR3 contains 15 residues. The V end lost 5 bases, the J end lost 1 base, and 14 bases lay between the germline ends. CDR1 is MDHEN, CDR2 SYDVKM, per germline. Material: peripheral blood, obtained 28 days after the second AZD1222 dose. The chain couples TRBV28 to TRBJ1-2, with D tentatively TRBD1 (6 bases). This sequence was found in an adult who received the AZD1222 COVID-19 vaccine. This CDR3 reads CASSPTTGFNYGYTF. The CDR3 region has the DNA TGTGCCAGCAGTCCGACGACAGGCTTTAACTATGGCTACACCTTC.